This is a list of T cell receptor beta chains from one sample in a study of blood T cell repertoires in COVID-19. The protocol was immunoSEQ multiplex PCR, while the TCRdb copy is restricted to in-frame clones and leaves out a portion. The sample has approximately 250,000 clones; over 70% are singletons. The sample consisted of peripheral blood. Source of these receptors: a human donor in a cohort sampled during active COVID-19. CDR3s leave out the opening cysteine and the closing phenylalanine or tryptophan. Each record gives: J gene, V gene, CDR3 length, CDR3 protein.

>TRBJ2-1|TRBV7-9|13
ASSFGGGSYNEQF
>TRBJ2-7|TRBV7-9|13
ASSYPGTVAYEQY
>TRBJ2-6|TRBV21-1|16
ASSRDRDRVPGANVLT
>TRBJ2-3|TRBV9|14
ASSPEWDRSTDTQY
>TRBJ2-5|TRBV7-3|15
ASSLRGGLANQETQY
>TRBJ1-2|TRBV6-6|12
ASSYYTVNYGYT
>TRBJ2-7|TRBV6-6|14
ASSYGLAGFSYEQY
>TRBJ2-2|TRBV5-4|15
ASSLGGGRGDTGELF
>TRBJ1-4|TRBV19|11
ASKDRGNEKLF
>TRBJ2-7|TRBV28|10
ASSLNRESQY
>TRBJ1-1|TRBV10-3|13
AIRSVGAANTEAF
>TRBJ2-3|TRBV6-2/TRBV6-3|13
ASSYSFRGTDTQY